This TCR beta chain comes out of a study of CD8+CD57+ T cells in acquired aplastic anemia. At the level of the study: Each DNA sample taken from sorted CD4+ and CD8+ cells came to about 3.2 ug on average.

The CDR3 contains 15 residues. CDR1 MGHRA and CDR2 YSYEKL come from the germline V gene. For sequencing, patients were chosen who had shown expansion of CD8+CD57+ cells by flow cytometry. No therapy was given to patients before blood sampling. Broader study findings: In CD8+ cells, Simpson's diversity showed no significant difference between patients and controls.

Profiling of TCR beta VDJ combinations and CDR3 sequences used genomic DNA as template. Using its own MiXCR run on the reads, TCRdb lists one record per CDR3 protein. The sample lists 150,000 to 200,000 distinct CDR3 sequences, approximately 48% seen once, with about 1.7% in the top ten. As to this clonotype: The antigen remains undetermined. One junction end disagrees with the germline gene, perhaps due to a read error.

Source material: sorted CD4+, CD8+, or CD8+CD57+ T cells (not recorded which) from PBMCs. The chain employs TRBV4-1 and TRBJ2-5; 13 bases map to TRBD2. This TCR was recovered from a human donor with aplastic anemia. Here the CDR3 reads CAISGLAGDPETQYF. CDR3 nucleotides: TGCGCCATCAGCGGACTAGCGGGGGATCCGGAGACCCAGTACTTC.